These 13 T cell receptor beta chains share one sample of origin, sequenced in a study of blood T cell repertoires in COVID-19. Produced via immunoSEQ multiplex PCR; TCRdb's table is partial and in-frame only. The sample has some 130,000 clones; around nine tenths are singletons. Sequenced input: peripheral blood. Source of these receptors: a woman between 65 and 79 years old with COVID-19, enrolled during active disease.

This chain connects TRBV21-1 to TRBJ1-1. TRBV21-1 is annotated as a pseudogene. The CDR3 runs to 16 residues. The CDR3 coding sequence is TGTGCCAGCAGCGGAGAGGGTGACACACCGAACACTGAAGCTTTCTTT. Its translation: CASSGEGDTPNTEAFF.

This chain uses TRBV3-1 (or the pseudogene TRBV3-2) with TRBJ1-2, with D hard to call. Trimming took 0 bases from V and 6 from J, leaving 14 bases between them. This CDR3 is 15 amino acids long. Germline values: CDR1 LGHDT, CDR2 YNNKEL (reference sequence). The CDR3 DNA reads TGTGCCAGCAGCCAAGATTGGGTCGCTGAGGATGGCTACACCTTC. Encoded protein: CASSQDWVAEDGYTF.

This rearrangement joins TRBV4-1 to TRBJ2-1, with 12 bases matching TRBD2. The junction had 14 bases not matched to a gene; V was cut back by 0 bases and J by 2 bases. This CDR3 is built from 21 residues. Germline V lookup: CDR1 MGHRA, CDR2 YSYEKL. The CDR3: CASSQDGTSGGTTIPYNEQFF. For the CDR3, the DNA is TGCGCCAGCAGCCAAGATGGCACTAGCGGGGGGACAACTATACCCTACAATGAGCAGTTCTTC.

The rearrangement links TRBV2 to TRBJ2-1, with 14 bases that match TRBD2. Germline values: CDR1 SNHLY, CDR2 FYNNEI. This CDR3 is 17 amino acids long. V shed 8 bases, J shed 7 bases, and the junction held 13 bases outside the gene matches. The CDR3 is CASAVGTSGGQGNEQFF. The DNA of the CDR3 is TGTGCCAGCGCAGTAGGGACTAGCGGGGGCCAGGGGAATGAGCAGTTCTTC.

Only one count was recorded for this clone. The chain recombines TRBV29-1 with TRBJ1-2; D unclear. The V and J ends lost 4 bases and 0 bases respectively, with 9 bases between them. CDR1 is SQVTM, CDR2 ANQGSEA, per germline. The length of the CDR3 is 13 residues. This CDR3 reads CSVAGGSNYGYTF. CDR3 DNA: TGCAGCGTTGCAGGAGGTTCTAACTATGGCTACACCTTC.

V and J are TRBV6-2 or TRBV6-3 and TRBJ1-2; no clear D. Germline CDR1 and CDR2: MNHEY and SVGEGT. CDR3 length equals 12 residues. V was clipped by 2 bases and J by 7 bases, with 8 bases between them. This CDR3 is CASSYGLAGYTF. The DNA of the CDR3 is TGTGCCAGCAGTTACGGGTTAGCTGGCTACACCTTC.

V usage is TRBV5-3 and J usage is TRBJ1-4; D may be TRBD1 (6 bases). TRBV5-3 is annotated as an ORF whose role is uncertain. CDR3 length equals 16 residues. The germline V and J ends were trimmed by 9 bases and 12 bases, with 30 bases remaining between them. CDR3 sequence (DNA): TGTGCCACGATCAGGGGTGGATTGCAACTAGTATTAGAACTGTTTTTT. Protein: CATIRGGLQLVLELFF.

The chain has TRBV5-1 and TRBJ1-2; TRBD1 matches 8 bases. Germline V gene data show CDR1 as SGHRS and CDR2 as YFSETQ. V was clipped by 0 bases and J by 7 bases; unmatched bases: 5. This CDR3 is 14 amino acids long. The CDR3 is CASSLGQGAGGYTF. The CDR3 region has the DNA TGCGCCAGCAGCTTGGGGCAGGGGGCTGGTGGCTACACCTTC.

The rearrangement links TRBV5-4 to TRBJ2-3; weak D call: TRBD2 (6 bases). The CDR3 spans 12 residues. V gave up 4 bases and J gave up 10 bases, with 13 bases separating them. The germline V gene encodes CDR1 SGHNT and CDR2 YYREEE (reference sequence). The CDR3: CASSPDYLAQYF. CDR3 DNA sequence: TGTGCCAGCAGCCCGGACTACCTGGCGCAGTATTTT.

CDR3 DNA: TGTGCCAGCAGCCTCCGGGACAGGGTCTATGGCTACACCTTC. Translated, it gives CASSLRDRVYGYTF. The V gene is TRBV7-2, the J gene TRBJ1-2; 9 bases align to TRBD1. Unmatched junction bases numbered 5, after V lost 5 bases and J lost 4 bases. CDR3 length: 14 residues. Germline V gene sequence: CDR1 SGHTA, CDR2 FQGNSA.

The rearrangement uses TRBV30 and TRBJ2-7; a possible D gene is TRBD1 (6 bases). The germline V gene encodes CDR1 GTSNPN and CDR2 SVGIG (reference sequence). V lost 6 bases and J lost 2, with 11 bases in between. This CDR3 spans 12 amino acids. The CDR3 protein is CACAGTPYEQYF. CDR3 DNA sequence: TGTGCCTGCGCCGGGACACCCTACGAGCAGTACTTC.

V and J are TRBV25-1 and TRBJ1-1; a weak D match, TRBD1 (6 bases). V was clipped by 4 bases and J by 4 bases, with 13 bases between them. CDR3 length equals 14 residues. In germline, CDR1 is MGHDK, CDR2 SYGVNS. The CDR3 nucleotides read TGTGCCAGCAGTGCACAGGGTCGGGGCACTGAAGCTTTCTTT. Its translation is CASSAQGRGTEAFF.

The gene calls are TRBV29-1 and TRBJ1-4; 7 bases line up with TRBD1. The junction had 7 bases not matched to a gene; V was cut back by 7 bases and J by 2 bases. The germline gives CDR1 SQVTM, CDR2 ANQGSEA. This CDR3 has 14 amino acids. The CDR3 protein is CSASQGSTNEKLFF. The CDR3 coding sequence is TGCAGCGCATCACAGGGGAGTACTAATGAAAAACTGTTTTTT.